This entry lists 27 T cell receptor beta chains sequenced from one sample in a study of regulatory T cells in long-lasting Graves disease. This sample's time point: newly diagnosed GD, antithyroid drugs for less than 3 months. Making the TCR library involved RNA that had been extracted from PBMCs. To make TCR beta libraries, researchers used iRepertoire HTBI primers and Arm-PCR of CDR3 regions. From the multiplex PCR reads, TCRdb called clonotypes with MiXCR, one entry per CDR3 protein. The sample records more than 300,000 distinct CDR3 sequences, around 15% being singletons. These data were also filed under a second study, of T cells in Graves' hyperthyroidism and ophthalmopathy.

Sequences were derived from peripheral blood mononuclear cells (PBMCs), sampled at new diagnosis, from a patient treated with antithyroid drugs. These receptors were obtained from a woman under 30 with Graves disease.

This clonotype was detected ten times or more. The chain uses TRBV7-9 and TRBJ1-1, with TRBD1 identical over 7 bases. The CDR3 has 14 amino acids. J lost 5 bases, V lost 5 bases, and 8 bases had no gene match. Germline loops: CDR1 SEHNR, CDR2 FQNEAQ (reference sequence). The CDR3 loop reads CASSSDRASTEAFF. In DNA form, the CDR3 reads TGTGCCAGCAGCAGTGACAGGGCGAGTACTGAAGCTTTCTTT.

The V gene is TRBV7-6, the J gene TRBJ2-5; 7 nucleotides match TRBD2. The CDR3 loop spans 15 amino acids. The ends lost 5 bases at V and 2 bases at J; junction bases unmatched: 8. CDR1 is SGHVS, CDR2 FNYEAQ, per germline. CDR3 sequence (DNA): TGTGCCAGCAGCCAACGGGAGGTGATACAAGAGACCCAGTACTTC. As protein: CASSQREVIQETQYF.

This clonotype was recorded at least ten times. The chain combines TRBV7-6 with TRBJ2-7, with D hard to call. Trimming shortened V by 6 bases and J by 2 bases, and 14 bases separated the two germline ends. Per the germline V gene, CDR1 is SGHVS and CDR2 is FNYEAQ. The CDR3 contains 14 residues. CDR3 protein: CASSLSPGAYEQYF. The CDR3 DNA reads TGTGCCAGCAGTCTTAGCCCAGGCGCCTACGAGCAGTACTTC.

Only one count was recorded for this clonotype. This clone may be a read error of a much larger clone one base away. The V call is TRBV7-9, the J call TRBJ2-5; D remains ambiguous. Deletions cut 5 bases from V and 4 bases from J, with 14 bases between. CDR1 SEHNR and CDR2 FQNEAQ come from the germline V gene (reference sequence). This CDR3 has 14 residues. CDR3 sequence reads: CASSQRAVRETQYF. The CDR3 DNA reads as TGTGCCAGCAGCCAACGGGCAGTACGAGAGACCCAGTACTTC.

This clonotype was detected many times. The rearrangement links TRBV7-3 to TRBJ2-7, with TRBD2 matching 11 bases. The CDR3 contains 17 residues. Germline loops: CDR1 SGHTA, CDR2 FQGTGA. V lost 1 base to trimming and J lost 6 bases; unmatched junction nucleotides: 11. The CDR3 nucleotides read TGTGCCAGCAGCTTAAAGGGATGGGGCCTAGCGGGAGGCGAGCAGTACTTC. Residues: CASSLKGWGLAGGEQYF.

This rearrangement joins TRBV3-1 to TRBJ2-1; no clear D gene. This CDR3 is built from 14 residues. V lost 1 base and J lost 9, with 13 bases in between. In germline, CDR1 is LGHDT, CDR2 YNNKEL (reference sequence). CDR3 nucleotide sequence: TGTGCCAGCAGCCAAGGTTCGGTTTCTGGTGAGCAGTTCTTC. It specifies CASSQGSVSGEQFF.

The rearrangement links TRBV7-9 to TRBJ2-7; possible D gene TRBD1, 5 bases. The CDR3 is 13 amino acids. Trimming removed 2 bases at V and 6 bases at J, with 11 bases between. Germline CDR1 reads SEHNR; CDR2 reads FQNEAQ (reference sequence). CDR3 sequence reads: CASSLTGNAEQYF. The CDR3 DNA reads as TGTGCCAGCAGCTTAACAGGAAACGCCGAGCAGTACTTC.

The chain couples TRBV12-5 to TRBJ1-1, with 9 bases that match TRBD1. The CDR3 loop spans 14 amino acids. V lost 6 bases to trimming and J lost 4 bases; unmatched junction nucleotides: 6. The germline V gene encodes CDR1 LGHNT and CDR2 FRNRAP. Here the CDR3 reads CASGPNRGPTEAFF. The CDR3 bases are TGTGCTAGTGGCCCTAACAGGGGGCCCACTGAAGCTTTCTTT.

The rearrangement links TRBV12-3 or TRBV12-4 to TRBJ1-2, with 10 positions matching TRBD1. The J segment lost 2 bases and the V segment lost 10 bases, leaving 22 bases of the junction unmatched. The CDR3 length is 19 residues. The CDR3 DNA is TGTGCCACCCTCGGGGCAGGGGTGTCCGGGACAGGGGAAAACTATGGCTACACCTTC. This gives the protein CATLGAGVSGTGENYGYTF.

This clonotype was observed at least ten times. The chain combines TRBV27 with TRBJ1-2, with 8 bases fitting TRBD1. This CDR3 has 15 amino acids. V lost 7 bases, J lost 1 base, and 8 bases stayed unmatched. Germline V gene lookup returns CDR1 MNHEY and CDR2 SMNVEV (reference sequence). The CDR3 is CASTATTGDNYGYTF. The CDR3 bases are TGTGCCAGCACCGCAACGACAGGGGATAACTATGGCTACACCTTC.

This clonotype showed up just a few times. This chain joins TRBV12-3 or TRBV12-4 and TRBJ2-1; no clear D. This CDR3 contains 14 residues. The ends were cut back, 3 bases at V and 4 bases at J, with 10 bases in the middle. The CDR3 DNA reads as TGTGCCAGCAGTTTCTTACAGACTTACAATGAGCAGTTCTTC. Amino acids: CASSFLQTYNEQFF.

This clonotype was observed at least ten times. The V call is TRBV6-2 or TRBV6-3, the J call TRBJ2-7; 9 bases line up with TRBD1. There are 14 residues in the CDR3. CDR1 and CDR2 (germline): MNHEY, SVGEGT. V was clipped by 1 base and J by 4 bases; unmatched bases: 2. The CDR3 DNA sequence: TGTGCCAGCAGTTACTGGGACAGGGAGTACGAGCAGTACTTC. Translation gives CASSYWDREYEQYF.

This clonotype has at least ten counts. This sequence joins TRBV2 and TRBJ2-7; either TRBD1 or TRBD2 may fit D (5 bases each). V gave up 6 bases and J gave up 5 bases, with 17 bases separating them. CDR1 SNHLY and CDR2 FYNNEI come from the germline V gene. The CDR3 totals 14 residues. The CDR3 bases are TGTGCCAGCAGGGAGACAGAGGGTCTAAACGAGCAGTACTTC. As protein: CASRETEGLNEQYF.

This clonotype was counted many times. The chain employs TRBV12-3 or TRBV12-4 and TRBJ1-5, with 8 positions matching TRBD1. The CDR3 length is 17 residues. J lost 3 bases, V lost 1 base, and 8 bases had no gene match. CDR3 amino acids: CASSLGQRTGPNQPQHF. The CDR3 DNA reads TGTGCCAGCAGTTTAGGACAGCGGACAGGGCCCAATCAGCCCCAGCATTTT.

In this sample, this clonotype turned up a few times. The chain links TRBV19 to TRBJ2-2; the match to TRBD1 covers 8 bases. CDR1 and CDR2 (germline): LNHDA, SQIVND (reference sequence). V was clipped by 5 bases and J by 0 bases; unmatched bases: 8. There are 17 residues in the CDR3. The CDR3: CASSPRAGGSNTGELFF. Written as DNA, the CDR3 is TGTGCCAGTAGTCCACGGGCAGGGGGCTCGAACACCGGGGAGCTGTTTTTT.

This clonotype has ten or more counts. This sequence joins TRBV28 and TRBJ2-7, with 14 bases lining up with TRBD2. After removal of 5 bases from V and 7 bases from J, the junction contained 7 bases not matched to a gene. There are 15 residues in the CDR3. From germline, CDR1 is MDHEN and CDR2 SYDVKM. CDR3 loop: CASSLRTSGRQEQYF. CDR3 nucleotides: TGTGCCAGCAGTCTCCGGACTAGCGGGAGGCAAGAGCAGTACTTC.

This chain joins TRBV10-2 and TRBJ2-7; tentatively, D is TRBD1 (6 bases). The CDR3 extends over 14 amino acids. Looked up from germline, CDR1 is WSHSY and CDR2 is SAAADI. The CDR3 region is CTIIDRQEGYEQYF. DNA of the CDR3: TGCACCATCATCGACAGGCAAGAGGGATACGAGCAGTACTTC.

This clonotype has more than one count but fewer than ten. Its ends do not fully match the called genes, so a read error is possible. V gene TRBV10-1 combines with J gene TRBJ1-1; D unclear. Germline V gene lookup returns CDR1 WNHNN and CDR2 SYGVQD (reference sequence). There are 17 residues in the CDR3. The CDR3 DNA follows: TGTGCCAGCAGTTACTCGAAGGAGGTACAGATATACACTGAAGCTTTCTTT. Protein sequence: CASSYSKEVQIYTEAFF.

This clonotype was seen repeatedly, ten times or more. The chain's CDR3 is CASEDRADEQYF. The CDR3 DNA reads as TGTGCCAGCGAGGACAGGGCCGACGAGCAGTACTTC. This chain connects TRBV11-2 to TRBJ2-7, with 8 bases that match TRBD1. V lost 8 bases and J lost 5; bases outside the gene matches: 5. This CDR3 has 12 residues. Germline CDR1 is SGHAT and CDR2 is FQNNGV. Combining the CDR3 with reference TRBV11-2 and TRBJ2-7 gives the whole variable domain EAGVAQSPRYKIIEKRQSVAFWCNPISGHATLYWYQQILGQGPKLLIQFQNNGVVDDSQLPKDRFSAERLKGVDSTLKIQPAKLEDSAVYLCASEDRADEQYFGPGTRLTVT.

This clonotype was seen a handful of times. The rearrangement joins TRBV5-1 to TRBJ2-5; D may be TRBD1 or TRBD2 (7 bases each). The V and J ends lost 5 bases and 5 bases respectively, with 19 bases between them. The CDR3 consists of 15 residues. CDR1 and CDR2 from the germline V gene are SGHRS and YFSETQ. The CDR3: CASRSTGRGPETQYF. The CDR3 nucleotides read TGCGCCAGCAGATCGACAGGGAGGGGGCCCGAGACCCAGTACTTC.

This clonotype was observed a handful of times. The chain combines TRBV11-3 with TRBJ1-2; D perhaps matches TRBD1 (5 bases). Germline CDR1 SGHNT, CDR2 YENEEA. V was cut by 0 bases and J by 4 bases, with 18 bases left in between. The CDR3 runs to 17 residues. The CDR3 spells CASSLDSTQGAGYGYTF. The CDR3 DNA reads as TGTGCCAGCAGCTTAGATAGTACCCAGGGCGCCGGCTATGGCTACACCTTC.

This chain uses TRBV9 with TRBJ2-3, with TRBD2 matching over 15 bases. The junction had 2 bases not matched to a gene; V was cut back by 3 bases and J by 3 bases. The CDR3 is made up of 16 amino acids. Per the germline V gene, CDR1 is SGDLS and CDR2 is YYNGEE. CDR3 DNA: TGTGCCAGCAGCGAGGGACTAGCGGGAGGTACAGATACGCAGTATTTT. Its protein is CASSEGLAGGTDTQYF. The full variable domain, its missing parts supplied by reference TRBV9 and TRBJ2-3, is DSGVTQTPKHLITATGQRVTLRCSPRSGDLSVYWYQQSLDQGLQFLIQYYNGEERAKGNILERFSAQQFPDLHSELNLSSLELGDSALYFCASSEGLAGGTDTQYFGPGTRLTVL.

This clonotype has a count of ten or more. CDR3 in DNA: TGTGCCAGCAGCGCAGGGGGGGGCAGCAACACTGAAGCTTTCTTT. Translated, it gives CASSAGGGSNTEAFF. The chain recombines TRBV9 with TRBJ1-1, with 7 bases lining up with TRBD1. The CDR3 has 15 residues. The germline CDR1 and CDR2 sequences are SGDLS and YYNGEE. With V trimmed by 3 bases and J by 2 bases, 7 bases remained unmatched.

Details on this clonotype: This may come from a read error, since a much larger clone is one base off. The V and J genes are TRBV7-2 and TRBJ2-7, with D unresolved. CDR1 and CDR2 (germline): SGHTA, FQGNSA. This CDR3 has 12 amino acids. CDR3 nucleotide sequence: TGTGCCGGCAGCCTGCCTGCCATCCAGCGGTACTTC. Translated: CAGSLPAIQRYF.

This clonotype came up many times. This chain links TRBV20-1 with TRBJ2-1; 9 nucleotides align to TRBD2. The CDR3 has 16 amino acids. CDR1 is DFQATT, CDR2 SNEGSKA, per germline (reference sequence). J lost 0 bases, V lost 2 bases, and 5 bases had no gene match. The CDR3 is CSARPAGGSSYNEQFF. In nucleotides, the CDR3 is TGCAGTGCTAGACCGGCGGGGGGGAGCTCCTACAATGAGCAGTTCTTC.

This clonotype was counted ten times or more. The chain carries TRBV5-1 and TRBJ2-1, with 10 bases identical to TRBD2. CDR3 size: 15 residues. Germline loops: CDR1 SGHRS, CDR2 YFSETQ. J was trimmed by 5 bases and V by 4 bases; bases with no gene match: 6. CDR3 sequence (DNA): TGCGCCAGCAGCCTGGGACTAGCGAACCACAATGAGCAGTTCTTC. It codes for CASSLGLANHNEQFF.

Remarks on this clonotype: A far larger clone is one nucleotide away, so this likely arose from a read error. The CDR3 reads CSATSGGVGEQYF. CDR3 in DNA: TGCAGTGCAACTAGCGGGGGGGTCGGTGAGCAGTACTTC. J is TRBJ2-7 and V is TRBV20-1; 13 bases align to TRBD2. Germline assignment: CDR1 DFQATT and CDR2 SNEGSKA (reference sequence). There are 13 residues in the CDR3. The V segment lost 6 bases and the J segment 7 bases; nucleotides outside the gene matches: 6.